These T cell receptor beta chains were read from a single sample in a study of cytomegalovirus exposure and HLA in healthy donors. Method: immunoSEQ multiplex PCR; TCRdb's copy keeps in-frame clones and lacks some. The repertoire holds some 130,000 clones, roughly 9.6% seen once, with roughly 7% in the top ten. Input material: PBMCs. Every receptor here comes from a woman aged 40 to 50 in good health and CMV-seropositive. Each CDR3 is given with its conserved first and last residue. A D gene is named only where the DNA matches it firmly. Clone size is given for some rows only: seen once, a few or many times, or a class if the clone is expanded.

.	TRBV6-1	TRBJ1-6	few	TGTGCCAGCAGTGAACTATCCCCCTGGACAGTCACAGGTTCACCCCTCCACTTT	CASSELSPWTVTGSPLHF
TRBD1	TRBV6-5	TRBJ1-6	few	TGTGCCAGCAGAAGGGGACAGGGCTATTCACCCCTCCACTTT	CASRRGQGYSPLHF
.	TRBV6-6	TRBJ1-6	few	TGTGCCAGCAGTCCGGGACTGCTGTATAATTCACCCCTCCACTTT	CASSPGLLYNSPLHF
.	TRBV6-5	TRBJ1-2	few	TGTGCCAGCAGTCCCTCCGGGTCTAACTATGGCTACACCTTC	CASSPSGSNYGYTF
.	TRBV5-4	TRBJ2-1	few	TGTGCCAGCAGCTTGACAGTGGGAGCAATTAATGAGCAGTTCTTC	CASSLTVGAINEQFF
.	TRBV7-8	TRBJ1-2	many	TGTGCCAGCAGCAATTACCGGGGGGGCTACACCTTC	CASSNYRGGYTF
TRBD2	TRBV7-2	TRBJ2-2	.	TGTGCCAGCAGCCTTAGCGGGGACACCACCGGGGAGCTGTTTTTT	CASSLSGDTTGELFF
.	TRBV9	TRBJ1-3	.	TGTGCCAGCAGCCAAAATGGTAGGACAAGCAACACCATATATTTT	CASSQNGRTSNTIYF
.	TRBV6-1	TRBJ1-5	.	TGTGCCAGCAGGCTAGACCAGCCCCAGCATTTT	CASRLDQPQHF
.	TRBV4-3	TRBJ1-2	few	TGCGCCAGCAGCCAAGATCCCACAGGCCGACCAGGCCACTATGGCTACACCTTC	CASSQDPTGRPGHYGYTF
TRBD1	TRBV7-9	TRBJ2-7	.	TGTGCCAGCAGCTTAATCGTTCCAGGGGGTGACGAGCAGTACTTC	CASSLIVPGGDEQYF
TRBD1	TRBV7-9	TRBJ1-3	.	TGTGCCAGCAGCACGGGACAGCTCTCTGGAAACACCATATATTTT	CASSTGQLSGNTIYF
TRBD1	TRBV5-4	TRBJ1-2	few	TGTGCCAGCAGCCTAGGACAGGGCCAGATCAACTATGGCTACACCTTC	CASSLGQGQINYGYTF
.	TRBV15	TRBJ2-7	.	TGTGCCACCGGGGGAGGGGGCTACGAGCAGTACTTC	CATGGGGYEQYF
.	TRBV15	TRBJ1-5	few	TGTGCCACCAGCAGAGATATACGGGGTAATCAGCCCCAGCATTTT	CATSRDIRGNQPQHF
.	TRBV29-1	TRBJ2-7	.	TGCAGCGTTCGAATACAGGGATGGTACGAGCAGTACTTC	CSVRIQGWYEQYF
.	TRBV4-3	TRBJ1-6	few	TGCGCCAGCAGCCAAGATGTGACGGGGAGCTCACCCCTCCACTTT	CASSQDVTGSSPLHF
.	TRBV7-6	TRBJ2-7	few	TGTGCCAGCAGCCCTGGGGGGTCGGGACCCTACGAGCAGTACTTC	CASSPGGSGPYEQYF
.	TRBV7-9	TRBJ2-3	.	TGTGCCAGCAGCCCCTTGAGGGCGTCGCCTAACACAGATACGCAGTATTTT	CASSPLRASPNTDTQYF
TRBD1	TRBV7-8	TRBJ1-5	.	TGTGCCAGCAGCTTAGGATACAGGGGAAGGAGCAATCAGCCCCAGCATTTT	CASSLGYRGRSNQPQHF
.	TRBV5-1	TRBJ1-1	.	TGCGCCAGCAGCTACTTAGGCAGGGACACTGAAGCTTTCTTT	CASSYLGRDTEAFF
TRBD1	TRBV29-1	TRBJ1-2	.	TGCAGCGTTCTGGGACAGGTATCTGGCTACACCTTC	CSVLGQVSGYTF
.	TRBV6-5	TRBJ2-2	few	TGTGCCAGCCGAAACAGGGTGGTCGGGGAGCTGTTTTTT	CASRNRVVGELFF
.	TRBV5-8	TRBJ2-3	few	TGTGCCAGCAGCTTGGGAGCGGGTAGCACAGATACGCAGTATTTT	CASSLGAGSTDTQYF
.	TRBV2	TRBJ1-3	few	TGTGCCAGCAGTTCACAGGGCCCTGGAAACACCATATATTTT	CASSSQGPGNTIYF
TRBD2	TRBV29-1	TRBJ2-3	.	TGCAGCGTTGACGGAGCGGGGGGGCCGACAGATACGCAGTATTTT	CSVDGAGGPTDTQYF
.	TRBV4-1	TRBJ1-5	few	TGCGCCAGCAGCCTTTTTAGGGGCGGACAGCCCCAGCATTTT	CASSLFRGGQPQHF
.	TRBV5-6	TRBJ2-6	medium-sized	TGTGCCAGCAGCTTGGGAGTTTCTGGGGCCAACGTCCTGACTTTC	CASSLGVSGANVLTF